This T cell receptor (beta chain) was recovered during a study of T cell responses to AZD1222 COVID-19 vaccine. The ends were cut back, 5 bases at V and 2 bases at J, with 12 bases in the middle. The CDR3 length is 13 residues. Germline CDR1 and CDR2: DFQATT and SNEGSKA (reference sequence). Sequencing used immunoSEQ multiplex PCR; TCRdb keeps in-frame clones, though not all of them. The sample lists 100,000 to 150,000 clones, around 92% occurring once. This clonotype was sampled from an adult in good health. Material: peripheral blood, obtained on day 0 of AZD1222 vaccination. The chain carries TRBV20-1 and TRBJ1-2, with TRBD1 as a possible D gene (5 bases). CDR3 protein: CSAGDRVNYGYTF. The CDR3 coding sequence is TGCAGTGCTGGTGACAGAGTGAACTATGGCTACACCTTC.